This entry lists 7 T cell receptor beta chains sequenced from one sample in a study of T cell responses to AZD1222 COVID-19 vaccine. Sequencing used immunoSEQ multiplex PCR; TCRdb keeps in-frame clones, though not all of them. The table has some 86,000 clones, 80% seen once. Sequenced here: peripheral blood, sampled on day 0 of AZD1222 vaccination. These receptors all come from an adult in good health.

The table lists this clone with a few counts. J is TRBJ1-2 and V is TRBV28, with no clear D. The CDR3 extends over 14 amino acids. CDR1 is MDHEN, CDR2 SYDVKM, per germline. The V and J ends lost 4 bases and 7 bases respectively, with 16 bases between them. CDR3 coding DNA: TGTGCCAGCAGTTCACCACCAGCTTCAGGTGGCTACACCTTC. Translation: CASSSPPASGGYTF.

This sequence joins TRBV5-1 and TRBJ2-1, with D maybe TRBD1 (6 bases). V was cut by 2 bases and J by 9 bases, with 15 bases left in between. Germline V lookup: CDR1 SGHRS, CDR2 YFSETQ. The CDR3 has 14 residues. CDR3 nucleotides: TGCGCCAGCAGCTTCACGACAGGTGGAATTGAGCAGTTCTTC. Its translation: CASSFTTGGIEQFF.

The V call is TRBV24-1, the J call TRBJ1-4; D is undetermined. This CDR3 has 16 amino acids. V dropped 4 bases and J dropped 5 bases, with 16 bases sitting between them. Germline V CDR1 and CDR2: KGHDR, SFDVKD. In DNA form, the CDR3 reads TGTGCCACCAGTGACCTGATTGCAGTCCAGAATGAAAAACTGTTTTTT. Translated, it gives CATSDLIAVQNEKLFF.

The J gene is TRBJ2-2, the V gene TRBV6-5, with a weak D call TRBD1 (6 bases). With 4 bases removed from V and 11 bases from J, the gap between germline ends came to 11 bases. The germline gives CDR1 MNHEY, CDR2 SVGAGI. This CDR3 has 12 residues. The CDR3 protein is CASSSWGTELFF. CDR3 bases: TGTGCCAGCAGTTCTTGGGGGACAGAGCTGTTTTTT.

Only a few counts were recorded for this clone. The rearrangement links TRBV5-1 to TRBJ2-2; no firm D call. The CDR3 extends over 14 amino acids. Germline assignment: CDR1 SGHRS and CDR2 YFSETQ. Trimming removed 1 base at V and 4 bases at J, with 8 bases between. CDR3 sequence (DNA): TGCGCCAGCAGCTTGTACGGAGCCACCGGGGAGCTGTTTTTT. Translation: CASSLYGATGELFF. Together with reference TRBV5-1 and TRBJ2-2, the CDR3 gives the full variable domain: KAGVTQTPRYLIKTRGQQVTLSCSPISGHRSVSWYQQTPGQGLQFLFEYFSETQRNKGNFPGRFSGRQFSNSRSEMNVSTLELGDSALYLCASSLYGATGELFFGEGSRLTVL.

The gene calls are TRBV30 and TRBJ1-3, with 8 bases lining up with TRBD1. The CDR3 runs 17 residues. The germline V gene has CDR1 GTSNPN and CDR2 SVGIG (reference sequence). With V trimmed by 3 bases and J by 5 bases, 15 bases remained unmatched. In DNA, the CDR3 is TGTGCCTGGAGCAATGAACGGACAGGGAGAGGGAGAAACACCATATATTTT. Protein product: CAWSNERTGRGRNTIYF.

CDR3 sequence: CASLTQGATNEKLFF. The CDR3 DNA is TGTGCCAGCTTAACCCAGGGGGCTACTAATGAAAAACTGTTTTTT. The chain uses TRBV2 and TRBJ1-4; the match to TRBD1 covers 8 bases. The junction had 7 bases not matched to a gene; V was cut back by 8 bases and J by 2 bases. This CDR3 spans 15 amino acids. Per the germline V gene, CDR1 is SNHLY and CDR2 is FYNNEI.